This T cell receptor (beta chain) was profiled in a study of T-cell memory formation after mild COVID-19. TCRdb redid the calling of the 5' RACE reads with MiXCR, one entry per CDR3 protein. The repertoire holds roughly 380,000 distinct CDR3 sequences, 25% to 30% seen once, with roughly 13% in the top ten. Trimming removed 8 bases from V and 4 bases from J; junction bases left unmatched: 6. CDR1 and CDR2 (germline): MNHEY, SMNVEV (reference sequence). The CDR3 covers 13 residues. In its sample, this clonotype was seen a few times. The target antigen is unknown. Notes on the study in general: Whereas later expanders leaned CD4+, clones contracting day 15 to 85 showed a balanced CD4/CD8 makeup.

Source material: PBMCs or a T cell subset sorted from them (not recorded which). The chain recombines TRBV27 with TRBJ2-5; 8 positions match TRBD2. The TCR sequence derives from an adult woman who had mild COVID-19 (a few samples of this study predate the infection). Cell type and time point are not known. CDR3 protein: CASRPAGGETQYF. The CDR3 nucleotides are TGTGCCAGCCGCCCCGCGGGGGGAGAGACCCAGTACTTC.